This T cell receptor beta chain was recovered during a study of CD8 T cells in Susac syndrome. Reverse transcription of roughly 0.5 to 1 ug RNA was carried out with random hexamers. TCR beta CDR3 was amplified by immunoSEQ covering 54 Vbeta and 13 Jbeta. TCRdb reprocessed the immunoSEQ multiplex PCR reads via MiXCR and lists one record per CDR3 protein. The sample holds 95,000 to 150,000 distinct CDR3 sequences, roughly 94% seen once. The CDR3 consists of 14 residues. Germline CDR1 SQVTM, CDR2 ANQGSEA. V lost 6 bases to trimming and J lost 1 base, with 16 bases between them. TCR beta sequencing covered blood CD8+ and CD4+ T cells. TEMRA cells underwent FACS enrichment and CD8+ and CD4+ T cells underwent negative isolation.

This receptor was taken from a human donor with Susac syndrome. The sample comprised CD8+ T cells from PBMCs. The genes are TRBV29-1 and TRBJ2-7; D may be TRBD2 (8 bases). CDR3 sequence (DNA): TGCAGCGTCGCGGGAGGACAGGTTTCCTACGAGCAGTACTTC. Translating it yields CSVAGGQVSYEQYF.